The 8 T cell receptor beta chains below come from one sample, sequenced in a study of cytomegalovirus exposure and HLA in healthy donors. A multiplex PCR was run with 60 Vbeta primers and 13 Jbeta primers. This table comes from immunoSEQ multiplex PCR, and its TCRdb copy is limited to in-frame clones, with some not included. The sample lists about 130,000 clones; about 80% were seen once. Sequenced: PBMCs. The receptors were gathered from a man aged 25 to 40 in good health and CMV-seropositive.

The chain joins TRBV27 to TRBJ2-1, with D perhaps matching TRBD2 (6 bases). The length of the CDR3 is 14 residues. V was trimmed by 6 bases and J by 5 bases, leaving 14 bases between them. Germline CDR1 and CDR2: MNHEY and SMNVEV (reference sequence). DNA for the CDR3: TGTGCCAGCAGCCCCCGGGACTTAAACAATGAGCAGTTCTTC. Protein product: CASSPRDLNNEQFF.

The genes are TRBV29-1 and TRBJ2-3; 7 nucleotides match TRBD1. J was trimmed by 0 bases and V by 8 bases; bases with no gene match: 8. Germline CDR1 and CDR2: SQVTM and ANQGSEA. The CDR3 has 14 amino acids. Written as DNA, the CDR3 is TGCAGCTCCGGGGACAGTAGTAGCACAGATACGCAGTATTTT. It codes for CSSGDSSSTDTQYF.

The chain has TRBV19 and TRBJ1-1; D perhaps matches TRBD1 (5 bases). Looked up from germline, CDR1 is LNHDA and CDR2 is SQIVND (reference sequence). The CDR3 sequence is 12 residues long. The V and J ends lost 6 bases and 9 bases respectively, with 14 bases between them. CDR3 sequence (DNA): TGTGCCAGTAGCCCGAGGAGGGGAAAAGCTTTCTTT. As protein: CASSPRRGKAFF.

This clone was seen a handful of times. The chain employs TRBV5-1 and TRBJ2-3; TRBD2 might be the D (5 bases). Trimming took off 6 bases at V and 1 base at J, with 18 bases between the two ends. In germline, CDR1 is SGHRS, CDR2 YFSETQ. The CDR3 is 16 amino acids. As DNA, the CDR3 is TGCGCCAGCACTATTGGGATACTAGAAGGCACAGATACGCAGTATTTT. It translates to CASTIGILEGTDTQYF.

V is TRBV7-7 and J is TRBJ2-2; TRBD1 aligns across 7 bases. With 5 bases clipped from V and 4 bases from J, the junction kept 4 bases outside the gene matches. The CDR3 loop spans 14 amino acids. Germline CDR1 and CDR2: SSHAT and FNYEAQ (reference sequence). CDR3 amino acids: CASSPGQSTGELFF. In DNA form, the CDR3 reads TGTGCCAGCAGCCCGGGACAGTCCACCGGGGAGCTGTTTTTT.

The chain joins TRBV6-1 to TRBJ1-6; D call uncertain. V lost 4 bases to trimming and J lost 3 bases, with 13 bases between them. The CDR3 consists of 16 residues. Germline assignment: CDR1 MNHNS and CDR2 SASEGT. The CDR3 nucleotides read TGTGCCAGCAGTGTCTCGAACAGAGTCTATAATTCACCCCTCCACTTT. This encodes CASSVSNRVYNSPLHF.

This clone has only a few counts. This rearrangement joins TRBV29-1 to TRBJ1-6, with TRBD1 identical over 7 bases. Germline V gene lookup returns CDR1 SQVTM and CDR2 ANQGSEA. V lost 6 bases to trimming and J lost 7 bases; unmatched junction nucleotides: 6. CDR3 length: 13 residues. The CDR3 coding sequence is TGCAGCGTCGGACAGGACCTAAATTCACCCCTCCACTTT. Translated, it gives CSVGQDLNSPLHF.

This chain joins TRBV27 and TRBJ1-2; TRBD1 matches 9 bases. Germline V gene sequence: CDR1 MNHEY, CDR2 SMNVEV (reference sequence). The CDR3 extends over 12 amino acids. Losses at the gene ends were 5 bases for V and 8 bases for J; bases not matched to a gene: 3. CDR3 sequence: CASSLTGGGYTF. CDR3 bases: TGTGCCAGCAGTCTGACAGGGGGAGGCTACACCTTC.